This T cell receptor beta chain is drawn from a study of memory CD4+ T cells and cytomegalovirus serostatus (dated by TCRdb to between 2018 and 2021). With regard to the full study: The cohort comprised roughly 35 healthy Belgian adults, 9 CMV seropositive and around 25 CMV seronegative. To replicate a published TCR-based CMV serostatus classifier, the researchers sequenced the CD4+ memory TCRbeta repertoires of a Belgian cohort whose cytomegalovirus serostatus was known.

As concerns this clone: Its specific antigen is unknown. The input lacks base qualities; no much larger clone sits a single base away.

The full study reports these points: CMV serostatus prediction reached a median bootstrapped AUC of about 0.95 with the original framework and around 0.91 with a US-trained random forest. Results were interpreted as suggesting that the CMV-associated TCR signature is largely present in the CD4+ memory repertoire. Only CD4+CD45RO+ memory cells were sequenced, unlike the original study, which covered naive and memory CD4+ and CD8+ populations. Of 170 or so previously reported CMV-associated TCRbeta sequences, some 73 appeared in the CD4+ memory repertoires, each in one to five individuals. On the Belgian cohort, the classifier built on the original framework reached a median bootstrapped AUC of about 0.96, with a 95% CI of 0.76-1.00.

The Quick-DNA Microprep Kit was used to extract genomic DNA from the sorted cells. TCRbeta DNA was amplified with the immunoSEQ hsTCRbeta kit following the manufacturer's protocol. An Illumina MiSeq instrument was used to sequence the TCRbeta libraries. The study's own analysis went as follows. Once out-of-frame sequences had been removed, some 2 million distinct TCRbeta sequences were left, which works out to an average of approximately 63,000 per individual. Two values were used to score each individual: the count of 150 to 200 previously reported CMV-associated TCRbeta sequences and the total count of productive distinct TCRbeta sequences. A beta-binomial model was reimplemented in Python, and random forests from scikit-learn, run with default parameters, were trained on data from the US cohort. Classifier performance on the Belgian cohort was summarized as median AUC with percentile confidence intervals over 10,000 bootstrap iterations. TCRdb carries this immuneACCESS record with in-frame sequences only. Its versions omit some clonotypes, under half of them owing to an unresolved V gene in the studies checked, with the rest unexplained. The V and J calls and the clone size are those of that table, but D and trimming were determined from the DNA. This sample comprises tens of thousands of clones, 82% of them detected only once. Clones ranked in the top ten supply around 0.43% of the sample.

Single viable CD3+CD4+CD8-CD45RO+ cells were sorted as memory CD4+ T cells on a FACSAria II. To determine CMV serostatus, a Roche Elecsys assay was used that detects serum IgG against CMV pp150, pp28, p38 and p52. Once the samples were thawed, total CD4+ T cells were enriched through positive selection using CD4 magnetic microbeads. The samples came from a different study that was designed specifically to examine the CD4+ T cell memory repertoire. Peripheral blood mononuclear cells were isolated and cryopreserved according to standard operating procedures, and serum was stored at -80 degrees C. Staining used CD3-PerCP (BW264/56), CD4-APC (RPA-T4), CD45RO-PE (UCHT1) and CD8-Pacific Orange (3B5) antibodies, with Sytox blue excluding non-viable cells. Trimming takes 3 bases from V and 3 bases from J, and the germline ends sit 9 bases apart. The CDR3 runs 13 amino acids, cysteine and phenylalanine included. Only CDR3 DNA remains: 39 bases, in frame from the first base. CDR1 and CDR2 are drawn from the germline V gene: MNHNS, SASEGT.

The rearranged segments are TRBV6-1 and TRBJ2-7; the D region may be TRBD1 or TRBD2, each matching 7 bases equally. Material for sequencing was memory CD4+ T cells from blood. This TCR came from an adult in good health and CMV-seronegative. The bases are TGTGCCAGCAGTGACAGGGGGGGCTACGAGCAGTACTTC. Its product reads: CASSDRGGYEQYF.